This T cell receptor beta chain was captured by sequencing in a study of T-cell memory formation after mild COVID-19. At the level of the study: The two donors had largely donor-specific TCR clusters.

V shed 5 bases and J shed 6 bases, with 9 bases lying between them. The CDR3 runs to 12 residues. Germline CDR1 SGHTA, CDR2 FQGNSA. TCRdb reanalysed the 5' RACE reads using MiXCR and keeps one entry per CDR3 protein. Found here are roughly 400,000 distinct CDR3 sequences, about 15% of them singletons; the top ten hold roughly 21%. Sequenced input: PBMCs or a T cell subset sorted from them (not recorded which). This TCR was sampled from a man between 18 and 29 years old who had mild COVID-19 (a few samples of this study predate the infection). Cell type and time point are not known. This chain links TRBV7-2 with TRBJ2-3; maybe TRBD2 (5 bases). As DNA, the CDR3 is TGTGCCAGCAGCCGGACTCCTGATACGCAGTATTTT. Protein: CASSRTPDTQYF.